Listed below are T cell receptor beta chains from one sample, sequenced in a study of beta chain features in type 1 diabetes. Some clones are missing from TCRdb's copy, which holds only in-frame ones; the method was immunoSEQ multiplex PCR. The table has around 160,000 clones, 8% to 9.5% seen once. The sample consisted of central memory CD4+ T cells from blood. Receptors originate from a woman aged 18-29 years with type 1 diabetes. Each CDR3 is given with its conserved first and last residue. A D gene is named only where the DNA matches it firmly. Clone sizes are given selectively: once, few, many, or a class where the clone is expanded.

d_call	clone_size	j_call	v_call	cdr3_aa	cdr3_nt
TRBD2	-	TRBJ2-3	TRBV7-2	CASSPRLAGGITDTQYF	TGTGCCAGCAGCCCCCGACTAGCGGGGGGGATAACAGATACGCAGTATTTT
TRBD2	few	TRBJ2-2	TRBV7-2	CASSFLRLADTGELFF	TGTGCCAGCAGCTTTCTACGCCTAGCGGACACCGGGGAGCTGTTTTTT
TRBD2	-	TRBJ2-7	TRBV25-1	CASSARGTSGRGEQYF	TGTGCCAGCAGTGCCCGAGGGACTAGCGGGAGAGGGGAGCAGTACTTC
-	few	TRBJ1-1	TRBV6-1	CASTQGMNTEAFF	TGTGCCAGCACCCAGGGGATGAACACTGAAGCTTTCTTT
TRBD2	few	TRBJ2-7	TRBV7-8	CASSSSGSAYVQYF	TGTGCCAGCAGCTCTAGCGGAAGCGCCTACGTGCAGTACTTC
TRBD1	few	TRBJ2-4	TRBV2	CASSDGGTGGNIQYF	TGTGCCAGCAGTGACGGGGGAACAGGGGGAAACATTCAGTACTTC
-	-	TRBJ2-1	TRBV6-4	CASSEEGGGEQFF	TGTGCCAGCAGTGAAGAGGGAGGCGGGGAGCAGTTCTTC
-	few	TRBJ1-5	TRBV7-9	CASRPSKWQFHQPQHF	TGTGCCAGCCGCCCCTCGAAGTGGCAGTTCCATCAGCCCCAGCATTTT
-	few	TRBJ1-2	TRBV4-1	CASSQDSQGRGVNGYTF	TGCGCCAGCAGCCAAGATTCCCAGGGCCGGGGGGTCAATGGCTACACCTTC
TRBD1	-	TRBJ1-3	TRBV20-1	CSAPRGQGIYF	TGCAGTGCTCCCCGGGGACAGGGAATATATTTT
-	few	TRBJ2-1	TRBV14	CASSQVTGSSGNEQFF	TGTGCCAGCAGCCAAGTTACGGGTTCCTCGGGGAATGAGCAGTTCTTC
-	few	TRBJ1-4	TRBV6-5	CASSYRRTNEKLFF	TGTGCCAGCAGTTACAGGCGGACTAATGAAAAACTGTTTTTT
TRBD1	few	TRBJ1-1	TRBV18	CASSLNLGQGETEAFF	TGTGCCAGCTCACTTAACTTGGGACAGGGAGAAACTGAAGCTTTCTTT
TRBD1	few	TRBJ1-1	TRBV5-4	CASSGTGANMNTEAFF	TGTGCCAGCAGCGGGACAGGGGCCAACATGAACACTGAAGCTTTCTTT
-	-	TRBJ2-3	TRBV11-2	CASSHSISGTDTQYF	TGTGCCAGCAGCCATAGCATATCGGGGACAGATACGCAGTATTTT
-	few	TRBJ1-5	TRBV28	CASIGASRDQPQHF	TGTGCCAGCATTGGGGCGTCCAGGGATCAGCCCCAGCATTTT
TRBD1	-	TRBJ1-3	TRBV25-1	CASSQGVSGNTIYF	TGTGCCAGCAGTCAGGGGGTCTCTGGAAACACCATATATTTT
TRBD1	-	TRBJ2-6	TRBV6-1	CATTQGSGANVLTF	TGTGCCACCACACAGGGGTCTGGGGCCAACGTCCTGACTTTC
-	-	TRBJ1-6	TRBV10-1	CASSETSSYNSPLHF	TGCGCCAGCAGTGAGACCAGCTCCTATAATTCACCCCTCCACTTT
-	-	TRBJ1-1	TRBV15	CATSRDLTEAFF	TGTGCCACCAGCAGAGACCTCACTGAAGCTTTCTTT
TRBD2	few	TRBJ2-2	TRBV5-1	CASSPTGGGARTGELFF	TGCGCCAGCAGCCCTACAGGCGGGGGGGCTCGAACCGGGGAGCTGTTTTTT
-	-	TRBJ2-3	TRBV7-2	CASSLGAPGADTQYF	TGTGCCAGCAGCTTGGGGGCCCCAGGAGCAGATACGCAGTATTTT
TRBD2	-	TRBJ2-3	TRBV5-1	CASSLAVAGAGGDTQYF	TGCGCCAGCAGCTTGGCGGTAGCGGGGGCCGGGGGAGATACGCAGTATTTT
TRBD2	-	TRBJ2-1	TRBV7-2	CASSLARLAGGYNEQFF	TGTGCCAGCAGCTTAGCGCGACTAGCGGGGGGTTACAATGAGCAGTTCTTC
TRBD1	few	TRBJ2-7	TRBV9	CASSPRDRGSWYEQYF	TGTGCCAGCAGCCCCCGGGACAGGGGGAGTTGGTACGAGCAGTACTTC
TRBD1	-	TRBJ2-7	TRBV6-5	CASSLYSDRAYEQYF	TGTGCCAGCAGCCTTTATTCGGACAGGGCCTACGAGCAGTACTTC
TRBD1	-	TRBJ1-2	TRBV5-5	CASSLEGRGHYGYTF	TGTGCCAGCAGCTTGGAAGGCAGGGGGCACTATGGCTACACCTTC
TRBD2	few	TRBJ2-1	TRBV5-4	CAGGVGSGGPVHNEQFF	TGTGCCGGAGGAGTGGGTAGCGGGGGGCCGGTCCACAATGAGCAGTTCTTC
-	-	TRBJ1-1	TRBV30	CAWRTGSYTEAFF	TGTGCCTGGCGTACAGGGTCTTACACTGAAGCTTTCTTT
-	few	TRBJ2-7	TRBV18	CASSPLGPGSTGGEQYF	TGTGCCAGCTCACCCCTGGGCCCGGGGAGTACCGGAGGCGAGCAGTACTTC
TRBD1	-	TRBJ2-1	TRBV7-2	CASSLHTGVGEQFF	TGTGCCAGCAGCTTACACACAGGGGTCGGGGAGCAGTTCTTC
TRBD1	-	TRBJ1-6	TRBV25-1	CASRTGTGVNSPLHF	TGTGCCAGCAGAACCGGGACAGGGGTCAATTCACCCCTCCACTTT
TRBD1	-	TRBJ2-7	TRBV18	CASSPPGQGPGKQYF	TGTGCCAGCTCACCTCCGGGACAGGGTCCGGGCAAGCAGTACTTC
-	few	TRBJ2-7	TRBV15	CATSRDTGIPYEQYF	TGTGCCACCAGCAGAGATACAGGGATACCCTACGAGCAGTACTTC
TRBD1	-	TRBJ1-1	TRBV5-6	CASSWTGGTNTEAFF	TGTGCCAGCAGCTGGACAGGGGGGACGAACACTGAAGCTTTCTTT
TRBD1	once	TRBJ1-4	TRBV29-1	CSVIQGAANEKLFF	TGCAGCGTGATTCAGGGGGCCGCGAATGAAAAACTGTTTTTT
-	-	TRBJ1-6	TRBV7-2	CASRSDSPLHF	TGTGCCAGCAGGTCCGATTCACCCCTCCACTTT
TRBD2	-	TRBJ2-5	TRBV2	CASSELAGGKLETQYF	TGTGCCAGCAGTGAACTAGCGGGGGGAAAGTTGGAGACCCAGTACTTC
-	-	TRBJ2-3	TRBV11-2	CASSSGYFRTDTQYF	TGTGCCAGCAGCTCCGGTTATTTTCGTACAGATACGCAGTATTTT
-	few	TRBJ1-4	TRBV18	CASSPPGQGKLFF	TGTGCCAGCTCACCACCGGGGCAGGGAAAACTGTTTTTT
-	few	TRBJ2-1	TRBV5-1	CASSLGPRDNEQFF	TGCGCCAGCAGCTTGGGACCGAGGGACAATGAGCAGTTCTTC
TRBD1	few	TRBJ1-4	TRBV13	CASSNRGLNEKLFF	TGTGCCAGCAGCAACAGGGGTCTTAATGAAAAACTGTTTTTT
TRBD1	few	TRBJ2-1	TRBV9	CASTLGQGGYNEQFF	TGTGCCAGCACTTTAGGACAGGGAGGCTACAATGAGCAGTTCTTC